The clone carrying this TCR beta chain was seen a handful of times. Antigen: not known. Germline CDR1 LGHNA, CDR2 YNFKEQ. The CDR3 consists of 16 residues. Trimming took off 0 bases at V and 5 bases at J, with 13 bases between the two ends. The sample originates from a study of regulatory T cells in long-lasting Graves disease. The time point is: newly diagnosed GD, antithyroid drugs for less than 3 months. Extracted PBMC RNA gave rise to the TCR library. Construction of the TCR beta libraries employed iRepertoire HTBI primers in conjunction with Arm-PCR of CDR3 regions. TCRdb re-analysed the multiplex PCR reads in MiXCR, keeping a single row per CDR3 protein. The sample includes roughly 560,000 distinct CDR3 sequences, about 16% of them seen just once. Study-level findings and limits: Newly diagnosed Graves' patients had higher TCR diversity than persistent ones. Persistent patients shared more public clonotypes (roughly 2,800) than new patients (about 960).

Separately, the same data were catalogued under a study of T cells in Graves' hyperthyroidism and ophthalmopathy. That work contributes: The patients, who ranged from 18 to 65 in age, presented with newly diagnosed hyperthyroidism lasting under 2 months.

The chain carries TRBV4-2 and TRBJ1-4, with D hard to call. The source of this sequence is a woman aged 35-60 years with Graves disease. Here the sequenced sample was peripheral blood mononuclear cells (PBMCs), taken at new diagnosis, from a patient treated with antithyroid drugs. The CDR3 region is CASSQDQPGLNEKLFF. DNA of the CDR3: TGTGCCAGCAGCCAAGATCAGCCTGGGCTAAATGAAAAACTGTTTTTT.